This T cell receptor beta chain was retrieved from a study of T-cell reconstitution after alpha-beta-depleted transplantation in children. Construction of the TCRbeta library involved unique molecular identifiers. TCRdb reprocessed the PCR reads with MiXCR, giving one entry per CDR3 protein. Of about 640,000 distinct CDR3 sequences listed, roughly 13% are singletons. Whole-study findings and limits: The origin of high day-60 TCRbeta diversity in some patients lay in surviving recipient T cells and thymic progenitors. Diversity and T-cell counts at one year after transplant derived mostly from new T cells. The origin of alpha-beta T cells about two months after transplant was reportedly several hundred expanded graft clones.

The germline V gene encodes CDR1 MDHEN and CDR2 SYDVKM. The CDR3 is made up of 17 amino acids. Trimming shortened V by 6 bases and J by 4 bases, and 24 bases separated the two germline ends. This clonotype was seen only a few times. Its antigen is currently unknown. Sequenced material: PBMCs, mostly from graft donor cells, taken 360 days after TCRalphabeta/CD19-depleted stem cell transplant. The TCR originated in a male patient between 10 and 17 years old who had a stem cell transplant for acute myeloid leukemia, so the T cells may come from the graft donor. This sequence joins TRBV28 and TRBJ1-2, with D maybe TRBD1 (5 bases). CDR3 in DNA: TGTGCCAGCAGCAACTCCAATTTTCTTCAGGGTGGCTATGGCTACACCTTC. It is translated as CASSNSNFLQGGYGYTF.